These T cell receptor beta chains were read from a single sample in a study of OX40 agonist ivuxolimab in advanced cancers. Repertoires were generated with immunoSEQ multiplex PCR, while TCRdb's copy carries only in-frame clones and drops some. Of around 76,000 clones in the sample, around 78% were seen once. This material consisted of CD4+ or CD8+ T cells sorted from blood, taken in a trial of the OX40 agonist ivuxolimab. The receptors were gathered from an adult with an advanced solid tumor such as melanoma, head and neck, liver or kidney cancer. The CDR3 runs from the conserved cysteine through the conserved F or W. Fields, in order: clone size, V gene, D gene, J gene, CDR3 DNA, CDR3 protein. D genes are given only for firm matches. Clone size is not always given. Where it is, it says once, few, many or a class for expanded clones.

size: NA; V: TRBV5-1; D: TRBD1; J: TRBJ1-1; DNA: TGCGCCAGCAGCCTTACAGGGGAGAACACTGAAGCTTTCTTT; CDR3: CASSLTGENTEAFF
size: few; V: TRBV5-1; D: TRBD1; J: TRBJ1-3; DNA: TGCGCCAGCAGCTGGACAGGGGACTCTGGAAACACCATATATTTT; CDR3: CASSWTGDSGNTIYF
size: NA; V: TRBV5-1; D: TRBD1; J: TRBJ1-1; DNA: TGCGCCAGCAGCGCTAGACAGGGGAAGGCCACTGAAGCTTTCTTT; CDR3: CASSARQGKATEAFF
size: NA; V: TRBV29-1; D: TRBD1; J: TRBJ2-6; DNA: TGCAGCGTTAGACAGGGTATCTACTCTGGGGCCAACGTCCTGACTTTC; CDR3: CSVRQGIYSGANVLTF
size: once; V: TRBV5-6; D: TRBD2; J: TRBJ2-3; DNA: TGTGCCAGCAGCTTGAAGAGGAGGGAGGGGTACGGCACAGATACGCAGTATTTT; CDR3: CASSLKRREGYGTDTQYF
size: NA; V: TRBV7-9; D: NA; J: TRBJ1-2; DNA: TGTGCCAGCAGCTGGGTTGTGGGTGGAGGCTACACCTTC; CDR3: CASSWVVGGGYTF
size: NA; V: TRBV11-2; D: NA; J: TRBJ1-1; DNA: TGTGCCAGCAGCCCCGCCCATGGAAGCACTGAAGCTTTCTTT; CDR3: CASSPAHGSTEAFF
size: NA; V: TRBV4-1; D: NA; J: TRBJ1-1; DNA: TGCGCCAGCAGCGCCAGACAGAGGGCGGACACTGAAGCTTTCTTT; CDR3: CASSARQRADTEAFF
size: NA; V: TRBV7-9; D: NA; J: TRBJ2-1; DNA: TGTGCCAGCAGCTTAGGGTGGAATGAGCAGTTCTTC; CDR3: CASSLGWNEQFF
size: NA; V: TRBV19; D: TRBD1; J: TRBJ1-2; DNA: TGTGCCAGTCGAACAGGGGGCGCAGATGGCTACACCTTC; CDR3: CASRTGGADGYTF
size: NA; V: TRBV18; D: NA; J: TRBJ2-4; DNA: TGTGCCAGCTCACCACCGACGATAGCCAAAAACATTCAGTACTTC; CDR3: CASSPPTIAKNIQYF
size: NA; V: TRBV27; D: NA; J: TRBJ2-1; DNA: TGTGCCAGCGAAGCTCGGCCCCGCGGCAATGAGCAGTTCTTC; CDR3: CASEARPRGNEQFF
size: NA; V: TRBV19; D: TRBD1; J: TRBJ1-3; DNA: TGTGCCAGTCGCCTGGGACAGGGGGTAGCAGGAAACACCATATATTTT; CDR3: CASRLGQGVAGNTIYF
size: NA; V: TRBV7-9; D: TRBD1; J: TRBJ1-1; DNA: TGTGCCAGCAGCTTAGCGCTCGCAGGGGGCATTACCGCTGAAGCTTTCTTT; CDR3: CASSLALAGGITAEAFF
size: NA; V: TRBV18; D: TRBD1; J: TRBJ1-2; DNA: TGTGCCAGCTCACCAAGAGGACAGGGTAATAGCTATGGCTACACCTTC; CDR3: CASSPRGQGNSYGYTF
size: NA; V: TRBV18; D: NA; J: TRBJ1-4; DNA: TGTGCCAGCTCACCACGTCCGATTACAACTAATGAAAAACTGTTTTTT; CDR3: CASSPRPITTNEKLFF
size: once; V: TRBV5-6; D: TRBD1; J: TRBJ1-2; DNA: TGTGCCAGCAGCTTGGACAGGGGGAAGTATGGCTACACCTTC; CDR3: CASSLDRGKYGYTF
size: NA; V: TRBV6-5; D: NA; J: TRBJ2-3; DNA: TGTGCCACGAGAGCGGCAGATACGCAGTATTTT; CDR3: CATRAADTQYF
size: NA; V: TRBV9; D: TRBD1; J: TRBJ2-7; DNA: TGTGCCAGCAGCCGGGACAGGACTTACGAGCAGTACTTC; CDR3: CASSRDRTYEQYF
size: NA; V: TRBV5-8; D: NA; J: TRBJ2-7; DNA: TGTGCCAGCAGCTTCGGGGGTTTAGGGTTCTACGAGCAGTACTTC; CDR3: CASSFGGLGFYEQYF
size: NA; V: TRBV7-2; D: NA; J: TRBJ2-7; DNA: TGTGCCAGCAGCCTGCTTCAGTACGAGCAGTACTTC; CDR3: CASSLLQYEQYF
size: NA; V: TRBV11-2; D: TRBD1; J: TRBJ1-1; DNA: TGTGCCAGCAGGAAGACAGGGTGGGAGGCTTTCTTT; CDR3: CASRKTGWEAFF
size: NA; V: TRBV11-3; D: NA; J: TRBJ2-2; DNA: TGTGCCAGCAGCCCCTTTGGGACCGGGGAGCTGTTTTTT; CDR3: CASSPFGTGELFF
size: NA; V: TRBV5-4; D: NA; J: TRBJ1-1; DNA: TGTGCCAGCAGCTTGGCGCTAGTGGGGAACACTGAAGCTTTCTTT; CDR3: CASSLALVGNTEAFF
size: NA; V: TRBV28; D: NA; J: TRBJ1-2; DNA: TGTGCCAGCAGCAGGGCAAACTATGGCTACACCTTC; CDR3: CASSRANYGYTF
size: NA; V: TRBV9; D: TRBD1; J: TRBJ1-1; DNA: TGTGCCAGCAGCCCACGGAGACAGGGGGCGAACACTGAAGCTTTCTTT; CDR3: CASSPRRQGANTEAFF
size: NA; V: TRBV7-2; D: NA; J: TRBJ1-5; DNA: TGTGCCAGCAGCCGGACGGGGATTAATCAGCCCCAGCATTTT; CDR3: CASSRTGINQPQHF
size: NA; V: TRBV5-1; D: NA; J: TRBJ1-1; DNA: TGCGCCAGCAGCTTCGGACCAACCAACACTGAAGCTTTCTTT; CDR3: CASSFGPTNTEAFF
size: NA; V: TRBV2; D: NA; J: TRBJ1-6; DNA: TGTGCCAGCAGTGAGTGGGTCAGTTCACCCCTCCACTTT; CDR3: CASSEWVSSPLHF
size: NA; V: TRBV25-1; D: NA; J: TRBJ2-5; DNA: TGTGCCAGCAGTGAAGGGTCGGGGGCTCAAGAGACCCAGTACTTC; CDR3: CASSEGSGAQETQYF
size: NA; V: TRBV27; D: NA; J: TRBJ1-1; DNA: TGTGCCAGCAGTTTACGATCAGGGGCCGCTGAAGCTTTCTTT; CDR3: CASSLRSGAAEAFF
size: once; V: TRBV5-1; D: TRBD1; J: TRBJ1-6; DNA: TGCGCCAGCAGCTTGGTCGGACAGGGAGGTTCACCCCTCCACTTT; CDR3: CASSLVGQGGSPLHF
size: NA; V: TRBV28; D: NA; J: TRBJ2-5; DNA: TGTGCCAGCAGTTTTGGAGCAGGACATACGGAGACCCAGTACTTC; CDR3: CASSFGAGHTETQYF
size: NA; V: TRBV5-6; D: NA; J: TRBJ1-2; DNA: TGTGCCAGCAGCTTAGGAGACTCCCCACTCTATGGCTACACCTTC; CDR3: CASSLGDSPLYGYTF
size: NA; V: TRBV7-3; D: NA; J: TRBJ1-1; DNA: TGTGCCAGCAGGCCGACCTGGACAGTAGACACTGAAGCTTTCTTT; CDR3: CASRPTWTVDTEAFF
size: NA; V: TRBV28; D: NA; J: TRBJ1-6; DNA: TGTGCCAGCAGATCTCCCGGTGGGCCCCTTAATTCACCCCTCCACTTT; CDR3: CASRSPGGPLNSPLHF
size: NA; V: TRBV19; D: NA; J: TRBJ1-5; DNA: TGTGCCAGTACCCGAGACAGACTTAGCAATCAGCCCCAGCATTTT; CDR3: CASTRDRLSNQPQHF
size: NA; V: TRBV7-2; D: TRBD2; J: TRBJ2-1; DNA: TGTGCCAGCAGCCAAACCCTAGCGGGAGGCTACAATGAGCAGTTCTTC; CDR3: CASSQTLAGGYNEQFF
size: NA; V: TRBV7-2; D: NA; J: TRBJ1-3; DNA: TGTGCCAGCAGTTTAGGTGGCTCTGGAAACACCATATATTTT; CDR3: CASSLGGSGNTIYF
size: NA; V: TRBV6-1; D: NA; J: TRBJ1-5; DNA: TGTGCCAGCAGTGAAGCCTTTAGCAATCAGCCCCAGCATTTT; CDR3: CASSEAFSNQPQHF
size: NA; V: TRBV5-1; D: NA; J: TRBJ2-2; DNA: TGCGCCACGAGAACCGGGACACAGAACACCGGGGAGCTGTTTTTT; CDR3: CATRTGTQNTGELFF
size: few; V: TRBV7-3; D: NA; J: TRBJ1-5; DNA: TGTGCCAGCACCCTAGGGAAACGGAGGGAGCAGCAGCCCCAGCATTTT; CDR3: CASTLGKRREQQPQHF
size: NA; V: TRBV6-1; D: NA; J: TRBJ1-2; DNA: TGTGCCAGCACCCCCTATCGCGGGGGCTACACCTTC; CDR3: CASTPYRGGYTF
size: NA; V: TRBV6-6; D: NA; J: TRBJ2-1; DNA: TGTGCCAGCAGTACCACCTACAATGAGCAGTTCTTC; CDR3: CASSTTYNEQFF
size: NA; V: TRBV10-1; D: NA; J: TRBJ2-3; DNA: TGCGCCAGCAGGAAGAGGAGCAGCACAGATACGCAGTATTTT; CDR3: CASRKRSSTDTQYF
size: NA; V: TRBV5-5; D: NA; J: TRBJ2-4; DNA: TGTGCCAGCAGCTTGGACCTGCCAGGGGCCAAAAACATTCAGTACTTC; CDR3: CASSLDLPGAKNIQYF
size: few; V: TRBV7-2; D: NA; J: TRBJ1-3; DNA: TGTGCCAGCAGCTTATATACAAACACCATATATTTT; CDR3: CASSLYTNTIYF
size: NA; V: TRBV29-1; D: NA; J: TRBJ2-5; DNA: TGCAGCGTTGAAGGGGTACCCCCGTACTTC; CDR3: CSVEGVPPYF